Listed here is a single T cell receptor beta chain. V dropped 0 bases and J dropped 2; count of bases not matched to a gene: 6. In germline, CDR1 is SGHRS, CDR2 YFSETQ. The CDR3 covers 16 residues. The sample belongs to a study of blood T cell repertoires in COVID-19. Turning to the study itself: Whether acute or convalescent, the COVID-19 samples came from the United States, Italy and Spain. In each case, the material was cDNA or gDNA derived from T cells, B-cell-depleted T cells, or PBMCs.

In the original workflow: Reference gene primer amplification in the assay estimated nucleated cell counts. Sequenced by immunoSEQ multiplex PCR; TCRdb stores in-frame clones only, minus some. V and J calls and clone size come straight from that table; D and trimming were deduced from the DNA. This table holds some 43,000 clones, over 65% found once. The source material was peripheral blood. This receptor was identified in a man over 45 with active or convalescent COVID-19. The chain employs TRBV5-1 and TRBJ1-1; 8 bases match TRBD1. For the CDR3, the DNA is TGCGCCAGCAGCTTGGGGCAGGGGGCCGCTAACACTGAAGCTTTCTTT. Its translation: CASSLGQGAANTEAFF. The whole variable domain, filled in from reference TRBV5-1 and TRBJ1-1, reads KAGVTQTPRYLIKTRGQQVTLSCSPISGHRSVSWYQQTPGQGLQFLFEYFSETQRNKGNFPGRFSGRQFSNSRSEMNVSTLELGDSALYLCASSLGQGAANTEAFFGQGTRLTVV.